This is a list of T cell receptor beta chains from one sample in a study of T cells after posttransplantation cyclophosphamide. Profiling relied on immunoSEQ multiplex PCR, and the TCRdb table lists in-frame clones only, not all of them. Among about 24,000 clones listed, about 82% were seen once. The sequencing input was PBMCs. The receptors were sampled from a woman aged 60-75 years with a blood cancer, CMV-positive, and with a related stem cell donor. The CDR3 runs from the conserved cysteine through the conserved F or W. The order of the fields is J gene, V gene, D gene, clone size, CDR3 protein, CDR3 DNA. The D gene is left open where the match is weak. The listing skips clone size in some rows; elsewhere it reads once, few, many or a size class.

j_call: TRBJ2-7
v_call: TRBV30
d_call: TRBD2
clone_size: .
cdr3_aa: CAWSRGGGLAGYEQYF
cdr3_nt: TGTGCCTGGAGTAGGGGCGGGGGACTAGCGGGCTACGAGCAGTACTTC

j_call: TRBJ1-1
v_call: TRBV4-1
d_call: .
clone_size: .
cdr3_aa: CASSQDEEWWTEAFF
cdr3_nt: TGCGCCAGCAGCCAAGATGAGGAGTGGTGGACTGAAGCTTTCTTT

j_call: TRBJ2-3
v_call: TRBV9
d_call: TRBD2
clone_size: .
cdr3_aa: CASSPTSSRTSTDTQYF
cdr3_nt: TGTGCCAGCAGCCCGACTAGCTCAAGGACTAGCACAGATACGCAGTATTTT

j_call: TRBJ2-1
v_call: TRBV10-3
d_call: TRBD2
clone_size: .
cdr3_aa: CAISERSPSGIYNEQFF
cdr3_nt: TGTGCCATCAGTGAGAGGTCGCCTAGCGGGATATACAATGAGCAGTTCTTC

j_call: TRBJ2-2
v_call: TRBV5-1
d_call: .
clone_size: .
cdr3_aa: CASSLRLAPPSTGELFF
cdr3_nt: TGCGCCAGCAGCTTGAGATTGGCACCTCCTAGTACCGGGGAGCTGTTTTTT

j_call: TRBJ2-7
v_call: TRBV2
d_call: .
clone_size: .
cdr3_aa: CATQDSFSYEQYF
cdr3_nt: TGTGCCACCCAGGACAGTTTTTCCTACGAGCAGTACTTC

j_call: TRBJ2-3
v_call: TRBV6-6
d_call: TRBD2
clone_size: .
cdr3_aa: CASSTGLARLGTQYF
cdr3_nt: TGTGCCAGCAGTACCGGACTAGCTAGGTTAGGTACGCAGTATTTT

j_call: TRBJ2-2
v_call: TRBV19
d_call: .
clone_size: few
cdr3_aa: CASSDSYTNTGELFF
cdr3_nt: TGTGCCAGTAGTGACAGCTATACGAACACCGGGGAGCTGTTTTTT

j_call: TRBJ1-3
v_call: TRBV10-3
d_call: TRBD1
clone_size: .
cdr3_aa: CAIRRQGVAGNTIYF
cdr3_nt: TGTGCCATCAGGAGACAGGGGGTTGCAGGAAACACCATATATTTT

j_call: TRBJ2-7
v_call: TRBV7-9
d_call: .
clone_size: .
cdr3_aa: CASSLGGRGGSYEQYF
cdr3_nt: TGTGCCAGCAGCTTGGGAGGGAGAGGGGGCTCCTACGAGCAGTACTTC

j_call: TRBJ1-2
v_call: TRBV2
d_call: .
clone_size: .
cdr3_aa: CASRRDGSYGYTF
cdr3_nt: TGTGCCAGCAGGCGGGACGGGTCCTATGGCTACACCTTC

j_call: TRBJ1-5
v_call: TRBV6-1
d_call: .
clone_size: .
cdr3_aa: CASSPTGSQPQHF
cdr3_nt: TGTGCCAGCAGTCCAACAGGGAGCCAGCCCCAGCATTTT

j_call: TRBJ2-7
v_call: TRBV28
d_call: TRBD2
clone_size: .
cdr3_aa: CASSSTSGSRWYEQYF
cdr3_nt: TGTGCCAGCAGTTCCACTAGCGGGAGTAGGTGGTACGAGCAGTACTTC

j_call: TRBJ2-1
v_call: TRBV7-9
d_call: .
clone_size: .
cdr3_aa: CASTPNWNEQFF
cdr3_nt: TGTGCCAGCACCCCAAACTGGAATGAGCAGTTCTTC

j_call: TRBJ1-1
v_call: TRBV27
d_call: TRBD1
clone_size: .
cdr3_aa: CASSLRQGYRPTINTEAFF
cdr3_nt: TGTGCCAGCAGTCTCCGACAGGGGTATCGCCCTACGATTAACACTGAAGCTTTCTTT

j_call: TRBJ2-2
v_call: TRBV30
d_call: .
clone_size: .
cdr3_aa: CAWSHGIGTGELFF
cdr3_nt: TGTGCCTGGAGTCACGGGATTGGCACCGGGGAGCTGTTTTTT

j_call: TRBJ2-3
v_call: TRBV7-8
d_call: .
clone_size: .
cdr3_aa: CASSPTGIGDTQYF
cdr3_nt: TGTGCCAGCAGCCCGACTGGTATTGGAGATACGCAGTATTTT

j_call: TRBJ2-1
v_call: TRBV5-1
d_call: TRBD2
clone_size: .
cdr3_aa: CASSSPSGRDLDEQFF
cdr3_nt: TGCGCCAGCAGCTCTCCTAGCGGGAGGGACCTCGATGAGCAGTTCTTC

j_call: TRBJ1-3
v_call: TRBV16
d_call: TRBD1
clone_size: .
cdr3_aa: CASSLDRISGNTIYF
cdr3_nt: TGTGCCAGCAGCTTGGACAGGATCTCTGGAAACACCATATATTTT

j_call: TRBJ1-3
v_call: TRBV5-4
d_call: .
clone_size: .
cdr3_aa: CAIQQPGNTIYF
cdr3_nt: TGTGCCATTCAACAGCCGGGAAACACCATATATTTT

j_call: TRBJ2-5
v_call: TRBV7-6
d_call: .
clone_size: .
cdr3_aa: CASSFRETQYF
cdr3_nt: TGTGCCAGCAGCTTTAGAGAGACCCAGTACTTC

j_call: TRBJ1-3
v_call: TRBV7-9
d_call: TRBD1
clone_size: .
cdr3_aa: CASSLGGQVSGNTIYF
cdr3_nt: TGTGCCAGCAGCTTAGGGGGACAGGTCTCTGGAAACACCATATATTTT